This T cell receptor (beta chain) was sequenced for a study of shared clonotypes between healthy human individuals. Study outcomes and limitations: Only blood underwent sampling, and tissue repertoires likely differ.

The sample holds a few counts of this clone. The antigen is undetermined. Roughly 30,000 T cell genomes, or around 300 ng DNA, went into replicate PCRs of unsorted PBMC. Libraries were prepared by immunoSEQ multiplex PCR; TCRdb keeps only in-frame clonotypes and omits some of them. There are around 500,000 clones in the sample; 76% occur only once, and 10% to 15% lies in the top ten. This CDR3 has 13 residues. V lost 6 bases to trimming and J lost 3 bases; unmatched junction nucleotides: 3. The germline V gene has CDR1 MRHNA and CDR2 SNTAGT. Donors were Caucasian adults residing in Nashville, Tennessee, USA. Genomic DNA for unsorted samples, which was extracted with the QIAamp DNA Blood Mini kit, came from approximately 90 million PBMCs.

The chain carries TRBV6-4 and TRBJ2-3; 7 nucleotides match TRBD1. The sequence was obtained from a woman aged 40-49 years in good health. Some clones in this sample may be carry-over from other donors' samples. Sequenced material: PBMCs. Here the CDR3 DNA reads TGTGCCAGCAGCACAGGGGAGACAGATACGCAGTATTTT. It yields the protein CASSTGETDTQYF.